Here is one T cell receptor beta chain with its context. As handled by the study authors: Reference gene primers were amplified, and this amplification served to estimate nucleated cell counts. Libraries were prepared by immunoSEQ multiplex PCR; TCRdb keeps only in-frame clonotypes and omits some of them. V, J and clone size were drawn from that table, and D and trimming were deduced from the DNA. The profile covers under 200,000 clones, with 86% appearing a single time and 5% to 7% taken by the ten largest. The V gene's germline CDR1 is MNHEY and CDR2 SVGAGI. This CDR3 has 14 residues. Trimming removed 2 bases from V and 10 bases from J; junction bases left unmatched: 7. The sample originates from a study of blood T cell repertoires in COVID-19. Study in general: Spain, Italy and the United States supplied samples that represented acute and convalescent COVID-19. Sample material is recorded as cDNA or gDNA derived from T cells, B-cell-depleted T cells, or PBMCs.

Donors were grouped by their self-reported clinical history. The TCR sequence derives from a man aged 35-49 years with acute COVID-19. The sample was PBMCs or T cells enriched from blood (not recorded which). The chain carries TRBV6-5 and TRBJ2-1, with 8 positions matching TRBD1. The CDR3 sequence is CASSYTQGANEQFF. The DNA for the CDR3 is TGTGCCAGCAGTTACACCCAGGGGGCGAACGAGCAGTTCTTC.